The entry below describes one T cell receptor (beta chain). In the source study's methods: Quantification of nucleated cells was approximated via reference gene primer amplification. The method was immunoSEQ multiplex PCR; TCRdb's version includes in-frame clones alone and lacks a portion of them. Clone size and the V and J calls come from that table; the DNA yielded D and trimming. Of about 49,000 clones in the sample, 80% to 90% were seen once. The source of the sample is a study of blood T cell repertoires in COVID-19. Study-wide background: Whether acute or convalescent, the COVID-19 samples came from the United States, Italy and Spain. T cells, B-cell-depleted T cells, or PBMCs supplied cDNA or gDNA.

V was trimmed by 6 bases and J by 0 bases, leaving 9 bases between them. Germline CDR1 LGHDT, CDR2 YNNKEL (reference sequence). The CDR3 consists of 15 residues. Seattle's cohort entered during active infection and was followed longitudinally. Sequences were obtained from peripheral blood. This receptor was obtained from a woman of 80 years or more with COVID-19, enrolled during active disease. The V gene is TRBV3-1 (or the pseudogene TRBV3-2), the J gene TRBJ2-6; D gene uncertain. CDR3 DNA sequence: TGTGCCAGCAGGCCAGGTAACTCTGGGGCCAACGTCCTGACTTTC. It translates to CASRPGNSGANVLTF.